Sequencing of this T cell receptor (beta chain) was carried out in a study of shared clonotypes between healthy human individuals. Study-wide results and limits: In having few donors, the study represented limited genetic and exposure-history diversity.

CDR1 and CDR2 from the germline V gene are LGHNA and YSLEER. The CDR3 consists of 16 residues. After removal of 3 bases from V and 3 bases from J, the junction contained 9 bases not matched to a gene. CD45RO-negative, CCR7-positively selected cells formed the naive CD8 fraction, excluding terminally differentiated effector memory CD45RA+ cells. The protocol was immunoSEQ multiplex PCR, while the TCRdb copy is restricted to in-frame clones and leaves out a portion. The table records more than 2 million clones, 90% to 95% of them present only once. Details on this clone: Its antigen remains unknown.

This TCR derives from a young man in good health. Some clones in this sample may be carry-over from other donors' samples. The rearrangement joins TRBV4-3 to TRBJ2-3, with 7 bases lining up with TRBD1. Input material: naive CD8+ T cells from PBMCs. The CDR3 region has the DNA TGCGCCAGCAGCCAGTTACCGGGACAGAAGACAGATACGCAGTATTTT. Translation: CASSQLPGQKTDTQYF.